The source of this T cell receptor beta chain is a study of shared clonotypes between healthy human individuals. The wider study: Per-donor plates numbered three CD4 naive, three CD4 memory, two CD8 naive and one CD8 memory.

Study results and caveats: Naive subsets tended to show greater estimated richness than memory subsets. Non-shared clonotypes had lower generation probabilities than those shared by all four donors.

CD8 cells regarded as naive lacked CD45RO, were positively chosen for CCR7, and omitted terminally differentiated effector memory CD45RA+ cells. After removal of 5 bases from V and 3 bases from J, the junction contained 3 bases not matched to a gene. CDR1 and CDR2 from the germline V gene are SGHAT and FQNNGV. The CDR3 spans 16 residues. Comment on this clone: Its antigen remains unidentified.

Sorted subsets were amplified in replicate PCRs using 200 ng DNA, around 30,000 T cell genomes. Clones were read by immunoSEQ multiplex PCR, and TCRdb kept only the in-frame ones, dropping some. The sample has fewer than 1 million clones; roughly 96% are singletons. Sequencing was carried out using naive CD8+ T cells sorted from blood. The source is a man aged 25 to 45 in good health. The chain links TRBV11-2 to TRBJ2-2, with TRBD2 matching 13 bases. This chain's CDR3 is CASSGLAGVDTGELFF. CDR3 in DNA: TGTGCCAGCAGCGGACTAGCGGGAGTTGACACCGGGGAGCTGTTTTTT.